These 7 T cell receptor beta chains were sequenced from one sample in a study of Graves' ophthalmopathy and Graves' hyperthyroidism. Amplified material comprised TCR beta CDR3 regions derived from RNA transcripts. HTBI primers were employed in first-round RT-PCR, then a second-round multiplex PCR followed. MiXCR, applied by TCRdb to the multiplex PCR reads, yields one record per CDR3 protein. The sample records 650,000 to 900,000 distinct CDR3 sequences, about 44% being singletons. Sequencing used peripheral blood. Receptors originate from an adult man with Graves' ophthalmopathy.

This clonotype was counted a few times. CDR3 sequence (DNA): TGTGCCAGCAGGGAATTTAGTAACACCGGGGAGCTGTTTTTT. Encoded protein: CASREFSNTGELFF. The V call is TRBV2, the J call TRBJ2-2; D remains unclear. The V gene lost 6 bases and the J gene lost 2 bases, with 10 bases spanning the gap. The CDR3 length is 14 residues. CDR1 and CDR2 (germline): SNHLY, FYNNEI. The full variable domain, rest sourced from reference TRBV2 and TRBJ2-2, is EPEVTQTPSHQVTQMGQEVILRCVPISNHLYFYWYRQILGQKVEFLVSFYNNEISEKSEIFDDQFSVERPDGSNFTLKIRSTKLEDSAMYFCASREFSNTGELFFGEGSRLTVL.

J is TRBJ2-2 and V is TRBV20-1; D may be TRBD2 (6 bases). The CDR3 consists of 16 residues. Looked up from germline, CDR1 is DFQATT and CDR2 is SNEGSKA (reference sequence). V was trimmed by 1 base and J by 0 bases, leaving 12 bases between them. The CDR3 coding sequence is TGCAGTGCTAGAGCCCCGGCGGGATCGAACACCGGGGAGCTGTTTTTT. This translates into CSARAPAGSNTGELFF.

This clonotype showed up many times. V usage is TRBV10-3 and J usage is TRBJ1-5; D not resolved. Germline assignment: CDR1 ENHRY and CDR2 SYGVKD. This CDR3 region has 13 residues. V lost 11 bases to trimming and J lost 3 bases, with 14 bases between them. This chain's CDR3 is CAASKESNQPQHF. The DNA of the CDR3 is TGTGCCGCCAGCAAAGAATCCAATCAGCCCCAGCATTTT.

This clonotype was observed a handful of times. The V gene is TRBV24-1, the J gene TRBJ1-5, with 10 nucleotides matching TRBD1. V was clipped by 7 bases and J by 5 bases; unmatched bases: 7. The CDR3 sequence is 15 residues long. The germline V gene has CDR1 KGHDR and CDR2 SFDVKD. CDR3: CATRPSGTGDQPQHF. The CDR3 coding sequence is TGTGCCACCAGACCCTCCGGGACAGGGGATCAGCCCCAGCATTTT.

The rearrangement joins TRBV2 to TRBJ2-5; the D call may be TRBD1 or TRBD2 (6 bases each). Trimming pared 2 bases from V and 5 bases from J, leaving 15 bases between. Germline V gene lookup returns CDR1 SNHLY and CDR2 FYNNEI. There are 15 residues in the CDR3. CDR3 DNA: TGTGCCAGCAGTGAAACGGGGGCGGGAATGGAGACCCAGTACTTC. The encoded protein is CASSETGAGMETQYF. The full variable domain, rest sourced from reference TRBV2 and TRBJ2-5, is EPEVTQTPSHQVTQMGQEVILRCVPISNHLYFYWYRQILGQKVEFLVSFYNNEISEKSEIFDDQFSVERPDGSNFTLKIRSTKLEDSAMYFCASSETGAGMETQYFGPGTRLLVL.

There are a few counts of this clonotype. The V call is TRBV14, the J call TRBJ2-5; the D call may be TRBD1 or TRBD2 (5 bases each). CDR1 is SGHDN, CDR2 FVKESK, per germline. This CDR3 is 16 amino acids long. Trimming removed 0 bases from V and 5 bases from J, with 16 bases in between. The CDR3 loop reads CASSQEIGATWETQYF. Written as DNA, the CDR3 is TGTGCCAGCAGCCAAGAAATCGGGGCCACGTGGGAGACCCAGTACTTC.

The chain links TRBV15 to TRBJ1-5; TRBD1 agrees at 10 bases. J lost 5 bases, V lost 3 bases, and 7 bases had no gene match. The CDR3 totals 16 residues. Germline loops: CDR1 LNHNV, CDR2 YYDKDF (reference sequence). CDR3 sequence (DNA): TGTGCCACCAGCAGTGACCCAGGGACAGGGGATCAGCCCCAGCATTTT. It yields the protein CATSSDPGTGDQPQHF.